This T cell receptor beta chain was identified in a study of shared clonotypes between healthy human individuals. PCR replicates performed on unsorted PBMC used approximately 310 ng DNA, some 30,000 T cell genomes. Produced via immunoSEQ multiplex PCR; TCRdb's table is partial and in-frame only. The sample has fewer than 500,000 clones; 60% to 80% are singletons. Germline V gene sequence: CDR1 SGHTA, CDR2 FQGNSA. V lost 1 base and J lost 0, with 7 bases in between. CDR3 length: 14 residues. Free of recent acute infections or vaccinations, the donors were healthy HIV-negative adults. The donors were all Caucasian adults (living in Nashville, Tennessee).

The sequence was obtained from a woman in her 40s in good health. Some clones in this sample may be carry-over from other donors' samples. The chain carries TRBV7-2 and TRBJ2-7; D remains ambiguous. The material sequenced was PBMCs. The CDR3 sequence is CASSLGSSSYEQYF. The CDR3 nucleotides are TGTGCCAGCAGCTTAGGCTCAAGCTCCTACGAGCAGTACTTC.